This T cell receptor beta chain stems from a study of graft-versus-host responses after intestinal transplantation. Assay used: immunoSEQ multiplex PCR; TCRdb lists only in-frame clones, some missing. Of roughly 25,000 clones detected, around 94% appear once; the ten largest clones hold roughly 0.89%. V trimming: 5 bases; J trimming: 6 bases; junction bases outside the gene matches: 8. The CDR3 is 14 amino acids. Germline CDR1 and CDR2: SGHVS and FNYEAQ. The sample consisted of PBMCs, taken approximately 30 days after intestinal transplant. The rearrangement links TRBV7-6 to TRBJ1-2; 8 nucleotides align to TRBD1. This receptor was obtained from a human patient who received an intestinal transplant, so some T cells may come from the graft donor. DNA for the CDR3: TGTGCCAGCAGCCCCTGGACAGGGAACCATGGCTACACCTTC. It specifies CASSPWTGNHGYTF.